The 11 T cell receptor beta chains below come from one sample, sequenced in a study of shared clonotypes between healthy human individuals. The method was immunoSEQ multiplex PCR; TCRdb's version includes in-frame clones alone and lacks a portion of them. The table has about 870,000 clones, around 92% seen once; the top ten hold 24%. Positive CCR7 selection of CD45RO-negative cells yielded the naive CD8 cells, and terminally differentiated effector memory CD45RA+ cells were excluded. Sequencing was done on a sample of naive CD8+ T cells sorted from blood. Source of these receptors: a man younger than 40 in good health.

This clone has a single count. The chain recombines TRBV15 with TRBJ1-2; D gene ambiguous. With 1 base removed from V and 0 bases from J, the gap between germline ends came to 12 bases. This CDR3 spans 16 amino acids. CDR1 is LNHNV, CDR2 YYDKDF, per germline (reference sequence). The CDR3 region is CATSRARDGSNYGYTF. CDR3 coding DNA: TGTGCCACCAGCAGAGCCCGCGACGGGTCTAACTATGGCTACACCTTC.

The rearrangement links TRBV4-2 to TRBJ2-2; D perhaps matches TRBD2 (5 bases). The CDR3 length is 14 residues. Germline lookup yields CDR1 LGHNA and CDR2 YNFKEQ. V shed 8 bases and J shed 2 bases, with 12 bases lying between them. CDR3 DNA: TGTGCCAGCGCCGGACTGAAAAACACCGGGGAGCTGTTTTTT. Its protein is CASAGLKNTGELFF.

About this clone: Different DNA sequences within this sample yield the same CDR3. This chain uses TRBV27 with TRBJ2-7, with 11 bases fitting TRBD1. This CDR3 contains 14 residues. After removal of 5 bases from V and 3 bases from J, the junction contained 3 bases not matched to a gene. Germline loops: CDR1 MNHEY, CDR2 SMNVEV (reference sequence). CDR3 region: CASSMGQGVYEQYF. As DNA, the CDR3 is TGTGCCAGCAGTATGGGACAGGGGGTCTACGAGCAGTACTTC.

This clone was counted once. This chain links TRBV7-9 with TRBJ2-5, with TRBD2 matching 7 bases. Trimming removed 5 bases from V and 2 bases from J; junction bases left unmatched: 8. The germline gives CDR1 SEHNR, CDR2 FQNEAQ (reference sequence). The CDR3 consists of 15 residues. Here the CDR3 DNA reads TGTGCCAGCAGCAGCGGGGTAGGACCGCAAGAGACCCAGTACTTC. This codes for CASSSGVGPQETQYF.

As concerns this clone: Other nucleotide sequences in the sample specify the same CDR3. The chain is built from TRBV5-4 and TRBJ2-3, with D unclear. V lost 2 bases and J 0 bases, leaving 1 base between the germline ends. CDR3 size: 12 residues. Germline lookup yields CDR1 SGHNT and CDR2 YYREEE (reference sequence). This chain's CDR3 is CASSFSTDTQYF. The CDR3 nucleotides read TGTGCCAGCAGCTTCAGCACAGATACGCAGTATTTT.

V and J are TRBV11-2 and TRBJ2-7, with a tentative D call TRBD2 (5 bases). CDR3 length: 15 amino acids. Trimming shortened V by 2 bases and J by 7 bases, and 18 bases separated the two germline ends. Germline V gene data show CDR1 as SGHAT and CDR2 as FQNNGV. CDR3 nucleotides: TGTGCCAGCAGCTTAAGCGGACCCATGTCTGAGGAGCAGTACTTC. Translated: CASSLSGPMSEEQYF.

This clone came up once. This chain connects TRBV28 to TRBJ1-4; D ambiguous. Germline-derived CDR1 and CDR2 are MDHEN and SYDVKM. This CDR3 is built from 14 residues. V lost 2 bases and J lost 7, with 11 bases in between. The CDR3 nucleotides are TGTGCCAGCAGTTTAGCTACACGGGGTGAAAAACTGTTTTTT. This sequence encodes CASSLATRGEKLFF.

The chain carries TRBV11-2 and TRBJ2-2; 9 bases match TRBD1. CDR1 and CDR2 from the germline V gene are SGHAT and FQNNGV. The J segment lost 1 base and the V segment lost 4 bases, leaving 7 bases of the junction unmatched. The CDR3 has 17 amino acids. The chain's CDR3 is CASSSTADRGNTGELFF. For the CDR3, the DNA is TGTGCCAGCAGCTCGACCGCGGACAGGGGGAACACCGGGGAGCTGTTTTTT. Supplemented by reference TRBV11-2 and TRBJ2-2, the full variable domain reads EAGVAQSPRYKIIEKRQSVAFWCNPISGHATLYWYQQILGQGPKLLIQFQNNGVVDDSQLPKDRFSAERLKGVDSTLKIQPAKLEDSAVYLCASSSTADRGNTGELFFGEGSRLTVL.

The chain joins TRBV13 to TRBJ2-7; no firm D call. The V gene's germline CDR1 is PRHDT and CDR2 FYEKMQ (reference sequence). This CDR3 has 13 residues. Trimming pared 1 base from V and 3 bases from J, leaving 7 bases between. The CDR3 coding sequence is TGTGCCAGCAGCTTAGAAGCCAACTACGAGCAGTACTTC. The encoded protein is CASSLEANYEQYF.

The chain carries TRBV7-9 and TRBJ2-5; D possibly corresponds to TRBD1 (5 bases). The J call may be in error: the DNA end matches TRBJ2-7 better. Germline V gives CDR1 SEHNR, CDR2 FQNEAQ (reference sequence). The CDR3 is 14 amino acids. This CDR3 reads CASSLGVSSYEQYF. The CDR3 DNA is TGTGCCAGCAGCCTAGGGGTTAGTTCCTACGAGCAGTACTTC.

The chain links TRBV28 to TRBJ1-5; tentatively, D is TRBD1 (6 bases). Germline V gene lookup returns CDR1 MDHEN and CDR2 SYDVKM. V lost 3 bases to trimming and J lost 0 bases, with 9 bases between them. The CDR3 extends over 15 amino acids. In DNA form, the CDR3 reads TGTGCCAGCAGTTTCGTACAGGGTAGCAATCAGCCCCAGCATTTT. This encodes CASSFVQGSNQPQHF.